A single sample is the source of the 24 T cell receptor beta chains below, sequenced in a study of blood T cell repertoires in COVID-19. Here immunoSEQ multiplex PCR was the method, and the copy in TCRdb shows in-frame clones only, minus some. The data hold roughly 300,000 clones, with 80% to 90% observed a single time. The sample consisted of PBMCs or T cells enriched from blood (not recorded which). The receptors come from a woman aged 40 to 50 with acute COVID-19.

The chain carries TRBV6-5 and TRBJ1-5; D may be TRBD1 (5 bases). The germline CDR1 and CDR2 sequences are MNHEY and SVGAGI. This CDR3 is 15 amino acids long. V lost 7 bases to trimming and J lost 9 bases, with 22 bases between them. Written as DNA, the CDR3 is TGTGCCAGCATCCAGGTAGCCCGGGGGTTTTGGCCCCAGCATTTT. This translates into CASIQVARGFWPQHF.

A note on this clone: Distinct nucleotide sequences in the sample also encode this CDR3. The CDR3 here is CASSQGDTLNQPQHF. As DNA, the CDR3 is TGCGCCAGCAGCCAGGGGGACACACTCAATCAGCCCCAGCATTTT. The V call is TRBV4-1, the J call TRBJ1-5; D may be TRBD1 (6 bases). Germline CDR1 MGHRA, CDR2 YSYEKL. V was trimmed by 3 bases and J by 3 bases, leaving 12 bases between them. The CDR3 runs to 15 residues.

The rearrangement links TRBV18 to TRBJ2-3; 12 nucleotides align to TRBD1. This CDR3 contains 19 residues. Per germline, CDR1 KGHSH and CDR2 LQKENI. The V gene end was trimmed by 3 bases and the J gene end by 2 bases; junction bases not matched to a gene: 12. CDR3 sequence (DNA): TGTGCCAGCTCACCGCTACGGGACAGGGGGCGCTTGAACACAGATACGCAGTATTTT. Translating it yields CASSPLRDRGRLNTDTQYF.

This clone was seen a handful of times. The V gene is TRBV19, the J gene TRBJ2-7; D gene uncertain. Germline CDR1 LNHDA, CDR2 SQIVND (reference sequence). This CDR3 contains 15 residues. Trimming removed 1 base from V and 0 bases from J, with 10 bases in between. CDR3 DNA: TGTGCCAGTAGTATAGGCAGGATAGACTCCTACGAGCAGTACTTC. Amino acids: CASSIGRIDSYEQYF.

This clone came up a few times. This chain connects TRBV11-3 to TRBJ1-5; TRBD1 matches at 10 bases. Trimming removed 1 base from V and 4 bases from J; junction bases left unmatched: 4. Germline lookup yields CDR1 SGHNT and CDR2 YENEEA. CDR3 length: 16 residues. This chain's CDR3 is CASSLGDRGPNQPQHF. CDR3 DNA: TGTGCCAGCAGCTTAGGGGACAGGGGACCAAATCAGCCCCAGCATTTT.

This chain connects TRBV24-1 to TRBJ2-2, with TRBD1 identical over 7 bases. Germline V CDR1 and CDR2: KGHDR, SFDVKD. CDR3 length equals 15 residues. J gave up 2 bases and V 5 bases, and 4 bases lay outside the gene matches. The DNA for the CDR3 is TGTGCCACCAGTGGAAGGACAGGTAACACCGGGGAGCTGTTTTTT. Its translation: CATSGRTGNTGELFF.

The DNA for the CDR3 is TGTGCCAGTAAGAGTGGGAGAACTGAAGCTTTCTTT. Its protein is CASKSGRTEAFF. The gene calls are TRBV28 and TRBJ1-1; D unclear. The CDR3 is 12 residues long. The germline V gene has CDR1 MDHEN and CDR2 SYDVKM. The V and J ends lost 9 bases and 5 bases respectively, with 13 bases between them.

V and J are TRBV3-1 (or the pseudogene TRBV3-2) and TRBJ1-2; D is perhaps TRBD1 (6 bases). Germline V CDR1 and CDR2: LGHDT, YNNKEL (reference sequence). V lost 4 bases to trimming and J lost 4 bases, with 10 bases between them. The CDR3 covers 13 residues. The CDR3 DNA reads TGTGCCAGCAGCCGAACAGGGACCTATGGCTACACCTTC. Its protein product is CASSRTGTYGYTF.

This sequence joins TRBV5-6 and TRBJ1-6; D is undetermined. The CDR3 has 15 residues. Trimming took 0 bases from V and 7 from J, leaving 11 bases between them. CDR1 and CDR2 (germline): SGHDT, YYEEEE. The CDR3 loop reads CASSLVSVRNSPLHF. The CDR3 bases are TGTGCCAGCAGCTTGGTCTCCGTTCGGAATTCACCCCTCCACTTT.

The rearrangement uses TRBV11-1 and TRBJ1-1, with 9 bases matching TRBD1. The CDR3 totals 13 residues. Trimming removed 5 bases from V and 5 bases from J; junction bases left unmatched: 3. Germline CDR1 reads SGHAT; CDR2 reads FQDESV (reference sequence). This chain's CDR3 is CASSPDRGTEAFF. For the CDR3, the DNA is TGTGCCAGCAGCCCGGACAGGGGAACTGAAGCTTTCTTT.

The V gene is TRBV18, the J gene TRBJ1-3; D is possibly TRBD1 (6 bases). Germline V lookup: CDR1 KGHSH, CDR2 LQKENI. The V end was cut by 3 bases, the J end by 0 bases, with 15 bases between. The CDR3 has 17 amino acids. The CDR3 loop reads CASSPYKGQNSGNTIYF. The CDR3 bases are TGTGCCAGCTCACCTTATAAAGGACAGAACTCTGGAAACACCATATATTTT.

This clone showed up many times. The rearrangement uses TRBV29-1 and TRBJ2-2; D might be TRBD2 (6 bases). The CDR3 has 14 amino acids. Germline lookup yields CDR1 SQVTM and CDR2 ANQGSEA. The V end was cut by 4 bases, the J end by 6 bases, with 15 bases between. CDR3 bases: TGCAGCGTTGTTGGGGGAGGACGCTCCGGGGAGCTGTTTTTT. It translates to CSVVGGGRSGELFF.

This sequence joins TRBV9 and TRBJ1-3, with 7 bases lining up with TRBD1. This CDR3 is built from 16 residues. Trimming took 3 bases from V and 3 from J; bases not matched to a gene: 9. The germline V gene has CDR1 SGDLS and CDR2 YYNGEE. The CDR3 DNA is TGTGCCAGCAGCGCCTTACAGGGGACGGTTGGAAACACCATATATTTT. This sequence encodes CASSALQGTVGNTIYF. Complete variable domain (other parts from reference TRBV9 and TRBJ1-3): DSGVTQTPKHLITATGQRVTLRCSPRSGDLSVYWYQQSLDQGLQFLIQYYNGEERAKGNILERFSAQQFPDLHSELNLSSLELGDSALYFCASSALQGTVGNTIYFGEGSWLTVV.

This clone occurred once. The J gene is TRBJ1-1, the V gene TRBV5-1, with TRBD1 identical over 7 bases. The CDR3 totals 13 residues. Trimming removed 6 bases from V and 3 bases from J; junction bases left unmatched: 5. The germline CDR1 and CDR2 sequences are SGHRS and YFSETQ. The CDR3: CASTLGQDTEAFF. The CDR3 DNA reads TGCGCCAGCACCCTAGGACAGGACACTGAAGCTTTCTTT.

The rearrangement links TRBV6-5 to TRBJ1-2; D gene unclear. The germline V and J ends were trimmed by 0 bases and 6 bases, with 8 bases remaining between them. Looked up from germline, CDR1 is MNHEY and CDR2 is SVGAGI. The CDR3 loop spans 13 amino acids. The CDR3 region is CASSYSSGDGYTF. Written as DNA, the CDR3 is TGTGCCAGCAGTTACTCGTCAGGTGATGGCTACACCTTC.

Remarks on this clone: Other DNA sequences in this sample translate to the same CDR3. The chain combines TRBV4-3 with TRBJ1-4; TRBD1 aligns across 10 bases. The germline CDR1 and CDR2 sequences are LGHNA and YSLEER. J lost 5 bases, V lost 0 bases, and 0 bases had no gene match. There are 15 residues in the CDR3. Here the CDR3 reads CASSQEGQGNEKLFF. The DNA of the CDR3 is TGCGCCAGCAGCCAAGAGGGACAGGGGAATGAAAAACTGTTTTTT.

The J gene is TRBJ2-7, the V gene TRBV7-8; D is perhaps TRBD2 (6 bases). The CDR3 has 14 residues. Germline CDR1 SGHVS, CDR2 FQNEAQ. V lost 1 base, J lost 3 bases, and 10 bases lay in between. The CDR3 DNA follows: TGTGCCAGCAGCTTAGTCGGAGGGAGCTACGAGCAGTACTTC. Its protein product is CASSLVGGSYEQYF.

V is TRBV5-4 and J is TRBJ2-3, with TRBD2 matching 7 bases. The CDR3 consists of 16 residues. From germline, CDR1 is SGHNT and CDR2 YYREEE (reference sequence). Unmatched junction bases numbered 8, after V lost 0 bases and J lost 4 bases. CDR3 region: CASSLGGAGASDTQYF. Written as DNA, the CDR3 is TGTGCCAGCAGCTTGGGAGGGGCGGGAGCGTCAGATACGCAGTATTTT.

The CDR3 coding sequence is TGTGCCAGCAGTTTTCCAGGGTTGGGCACCGGGGAGCTGTTTTTT. Translated: CASSFPGLGTGELFF. The chain recombines TRBV28 with TRBJ2-2; D might be TRBD1 (5 bases). The germline V gene encodes CDR1 MDHEN and CDR2 SYDVKM. Trimming pared 3 bases from V and 4 bases from J, leaving 12 bases between. CDR3 length equals 15 residues.

The J gene is TRBJ1-2, the V gene TRBV5-4, with D possibly TRBD1 on 5 matching bases. Looked up from germline, CDR1 is SGHNT and CDR2 is YYREEE (reference sequence). Trimming shortened V by 4 bases and J by 4 bases, and 14 bases separated the two germline ends. CDR3 length: 14 amino acids. The CDR3 region is CASSPVGGSYGYTF. CDR3 sequence (DNA): TGTGCCAGCAGCCCCGTGGGGGGGAGCTATGGCTACACCTTC.

This chain uses TRBV9 with TRBJ1-2; D may be TRBD1 (6 bases). V dropped 2 bases and J dropped 6 bases, with 11 bases sitting between them. The germline gives CDR1 SGDLS, CDR2 YYNGEE. The CDR3 is 13 residues long. The CDR3 sequence: CASSVSSGDGYTF. CDR3 nucleotide sequence: TGTGCCAGCAGCGTCTCCTCAGGGGATGGCTACACCTTC.

The gene calls are TRBV7-2 and TRBJ2-7, with D possibly being TRBD1 (5 bases). Germline lookup yields CDR1 SGHTA and CDR2 FQGNSA. The V end was cut by 1 base, the J end by 2 bases, with 9 bases between. This CDR3 region has 14 residues. The CDR3 sequence: CASSLDTGTYEQYF. The CDR3 DNA reads as TGTGCCAGCAGCTTAGATACAGGCACCTACGAGCAGTACTTC.

The rearrangement uses TRBV3-1 (or the pseudogene TRBV3-2) and TRBJ1-4, with D maybe TRBD1 (5 bases). Trimming took off 0 bases at V and 7 bases at J, with 18 bases between the two ends. This CDR3 is 17 amino acids long. CDR1 and CDR2 (germline): LGHDT, YNNKEL (reference sequence). Here the CDR3 reads CASSQDRCPGRREKLFF. The DNA for the CDR3 is TGTGCCAGCAGCCAAGATAGGTGCCCAGGGCGGCGTGAAAAACTGTTTTTT.

The chain is built from TRBV5-8 and TRBJ1-5; the D is unclear. Germline loops: CDR1 SGHTS, CDR2 YDEGEE. Trimming left V 2 bases short and J 7 bases short, with 19 bases between. This CDR3 contains 16 residues. The CDR3 here is CASSLERTLTGQPQHF. Here the CDR3 DNA reads TGTGCCAGCAGCTTAGAAAGGACTCTTACGGGGCAGCCCCAGCATTTT.